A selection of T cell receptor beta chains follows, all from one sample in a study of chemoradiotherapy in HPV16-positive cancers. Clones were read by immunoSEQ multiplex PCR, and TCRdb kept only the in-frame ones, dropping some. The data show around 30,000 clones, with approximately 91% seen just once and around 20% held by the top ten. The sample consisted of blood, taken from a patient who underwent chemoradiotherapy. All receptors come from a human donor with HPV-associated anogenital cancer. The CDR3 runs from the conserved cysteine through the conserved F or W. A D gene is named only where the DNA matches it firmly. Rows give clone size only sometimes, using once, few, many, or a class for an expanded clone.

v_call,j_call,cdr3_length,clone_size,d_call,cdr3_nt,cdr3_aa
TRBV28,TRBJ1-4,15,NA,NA,TGTGCCAGCAGATGGGGGGGAGCGACCAATGAAAAACTGTTTTTT,CASRWGGATNEKLFF
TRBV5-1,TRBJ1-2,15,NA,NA,TGCGCCAGCGGTACGCAGCCGACCTCTAACTATGGCTACACCTTC,CASGTQPTSNYGYTF
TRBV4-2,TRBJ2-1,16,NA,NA,TGTGCCAGCCAAATGGACACGGTTAGCTCCTACAATGAGCAGTTCTTC,CASQMDTVSSYNEQFF
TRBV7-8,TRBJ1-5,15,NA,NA,TGTGCCAGCAGCTTAGTCCCAGATAGCAATCAGCCCCAGCATTTT,CASSLVPDSNQPQHF
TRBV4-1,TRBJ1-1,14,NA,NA,TGCGCCAGCAGCCGGGGTCCGGGACCCACTGAAGCTTTCTTT,CASSRGPGPTEAFF
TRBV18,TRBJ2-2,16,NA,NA,TGTGCCAGCTCACCGGGACACCTACAAAACACCGGGGAGCTGTTTTTT,CASSPGHLQNTGELFF
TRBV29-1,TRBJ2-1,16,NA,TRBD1,TGCAGCGTTGAACTGGCGGACAGGGGGTCCTACAATGAGCAGTTCTTC,CSVELADRGSYNEQFF
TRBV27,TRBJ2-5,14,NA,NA,TGTGCCAGCAGTCTGGGACTGGCACAAGAGACCCAGTACTTC,CASSLGLAQETQYF
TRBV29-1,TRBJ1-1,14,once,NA,TGCAGCGTTGCTTTCGGGGGAGTCGACACTGAAGCTTTCTTT,CSVAFGGVDTEAFF
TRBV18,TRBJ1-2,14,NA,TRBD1,TGTGCCAGCTCACCGGGGGACAGGGGGTCTGGCTACACCTTC,CASSPGDRGSGYTF
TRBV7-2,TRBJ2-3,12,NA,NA,TGTGCCTCAACAGGTTCCACAGATACGCAGTATTTT,CASTGSTDTQYF
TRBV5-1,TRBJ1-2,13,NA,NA,TGCGCCAGCAGCTTGGGACAGAACTATGGCTACACCTTC,CASSLGQNYGYTF
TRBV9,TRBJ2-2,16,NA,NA,TGTGCCAGCAGCGTAGTTTCGTCGGGGAGGACCGGGGAGCTGTTTTTT,CASSVVSSGRTGELFF
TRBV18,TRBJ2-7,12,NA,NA,TGTGCCAGCTCACCAGCGGGTTCCGAGCAGTACTTC,CASSPAGSEQYF
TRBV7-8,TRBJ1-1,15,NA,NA,TGTGCCAGCAGCTTAACAGAGGGAATGGGCACTGAAGCTTTCTTT,CASSLTEGMGTEAFF
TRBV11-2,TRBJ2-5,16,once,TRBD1,TGTGCCAGCAGCTTATCTGGGACAGGGTCACAAGAGACCCAGTACTTC,CASSLSGTGSQETQYF
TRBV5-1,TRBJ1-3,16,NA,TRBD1,TGCGCCAGCAGCCATGGGGGACAGGATTTGGGAAACACCATATATTTT,CASSHGGQDLGNTIYF
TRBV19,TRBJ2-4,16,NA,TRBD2,TGTGCCAGTAGTACTGGACTAGCGGGAGCCAAAAACATTCAGTACTTC,CASSTGLAGAKNIQYF
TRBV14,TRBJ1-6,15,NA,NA,TGTGCCAGCAGCCAAGGGGGAACCTATAATTCACCCCTCCACTTT,CASSQGGTYNSPLHF
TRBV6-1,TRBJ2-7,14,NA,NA,TGTGCCAGCAGAGCCGGTAGGACAGACGGCGAGCAGTACTTC,CASRAGRTDGEQYF
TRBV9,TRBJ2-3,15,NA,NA,TGTGCCAGCGGCCGAGAAGCGGTTGGCACAGATACGCAGTATTTT,CASGREAVGTDTQYF
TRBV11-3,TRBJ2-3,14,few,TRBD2,TGTGCCAGCAGCACCCGGACTAGCCCGGATACGCAGTATTTT,CASSTRTSPDTQYF
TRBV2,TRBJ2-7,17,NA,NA,TGTGCCAGCAGTGAAGCGCTTGGCGCGGGGCTTTCCTACGAGCAGTACTTC,CASSEALGAGLSYEQYF
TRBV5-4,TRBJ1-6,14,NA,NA,TGTGCCAGCAGCTTGACAGGGAATAATTCACCCCTCCACTTT,CASSLTGNNSPLHF
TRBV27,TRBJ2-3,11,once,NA,TGTGCCAGCAGTTTCTCAGATACGCAGTATTTT,CASSFSDTQYF
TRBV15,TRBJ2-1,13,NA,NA,TGTGCCACCAGCAGACTCCTCTACAATGAGCAGTTCTTC,CATSRLLYNEQFF
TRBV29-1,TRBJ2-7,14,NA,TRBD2,TGCAGCGTGGACACTAGCGGGAGTTCCTACGAGCAGTACTTC,CSVDTSGSSYEQYF
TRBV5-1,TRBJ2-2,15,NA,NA,TGCGCCAGCAGCTTGCGGGCCCTGGGGGACGGGGAGCTGTTTTTT,CASSLRALGDGELFF
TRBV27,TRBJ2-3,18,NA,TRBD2,TGTGCCAGCACCTTAACGGCCTTCCTAGCGGGTACAACAGATACGCAGTATTTT,CASTLTAFLAGTTDTQYF
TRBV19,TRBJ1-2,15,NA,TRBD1,TGTGCCAGTAGTACAAACAGGGGCCTTGGCTATGGCTACACCTTC,CASSTNRGLGYGYTF
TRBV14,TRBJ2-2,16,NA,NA,TGTGCCAGCAGCCGAGCCGGGACAACGAACACCGGGGAGCTGTTTTTT,CASSRAGTTNTGELFF
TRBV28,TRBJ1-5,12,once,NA,TGTGCCAGCACCCTACCCCGTCAGCCCCAGCATTTT,CASTLPRQPQHF
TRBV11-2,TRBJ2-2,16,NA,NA,TGTGCCAGCAGCTCCAGAGGGGTGCGGGAAACCGGGGAGCTGTTTTTT,CASSSRGVRETGELFF
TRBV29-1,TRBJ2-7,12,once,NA,TGCAGCGTCCGCAGGGGATCCTACGAGCAGTACTTC,CSVRRGSYEQYF
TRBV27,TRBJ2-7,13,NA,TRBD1,TGTGCCAGCAGCAGACAGGGGGCCTACGAGCAGTACTTC,CASSRQGAYEQYF
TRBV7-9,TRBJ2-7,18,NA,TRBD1,TGTGCCAGCAGCTCCCCGGAACCCGACAGGGGAATTTCCTACGAGCAGTACTTC,CASSSPEPDRGISYEQYF
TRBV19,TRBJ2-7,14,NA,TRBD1,TGTGCCAGTAGTGCCTGGGACAGGGAAAATGAGCAGTACTTC,CASSAWDRENEQYF
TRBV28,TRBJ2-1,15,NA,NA,TGTGCCAGCACCTTCGGGAAGAACTCCTACAATGAGCAGTTCTTC,CASTFGKNSYNEQFF
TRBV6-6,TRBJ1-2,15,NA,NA,TGTGCCAGCAGTTACACGGGGTACCCAAACTATGGCTACACCTTC,CASSYTGYPNYGYTF
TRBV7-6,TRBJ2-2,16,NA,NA,TGTGCCAGCAGCTTAGGGCTAGCCCCGAACACCGGGGAGCTGTTTTTT,CASSLGLAPNTGELFF
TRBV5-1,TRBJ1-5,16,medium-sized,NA,TGCGCCAGCAGCCCAGGACACGGAGATAGCAATCAGCCCCAGCATTTT,CASSPGHGDSNQPQHF
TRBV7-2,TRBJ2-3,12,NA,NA,TGTGCCAGCAGCTTAGGCGCAGATACGCAGTATTTT,CASSLGADTQYF
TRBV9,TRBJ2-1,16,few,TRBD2,TGTGCCAGCAGCGTAGAGGGGACTAGCGGTTACAATGAGCAGTTCTTC,CASSVEGTSGYNEQFF